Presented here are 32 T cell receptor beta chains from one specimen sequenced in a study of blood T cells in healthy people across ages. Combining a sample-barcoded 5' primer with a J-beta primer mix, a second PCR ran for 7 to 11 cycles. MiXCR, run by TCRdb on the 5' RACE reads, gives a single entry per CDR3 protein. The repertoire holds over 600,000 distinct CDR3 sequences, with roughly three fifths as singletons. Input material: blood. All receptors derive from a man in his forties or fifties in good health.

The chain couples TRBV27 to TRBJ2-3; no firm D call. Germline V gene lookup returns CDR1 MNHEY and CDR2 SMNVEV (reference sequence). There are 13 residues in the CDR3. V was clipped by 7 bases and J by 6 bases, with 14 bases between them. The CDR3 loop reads CASTIDGSDTQYF. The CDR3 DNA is TGTGCCAGCACCATCGATGGATCCGATACGCAGTATTTT.

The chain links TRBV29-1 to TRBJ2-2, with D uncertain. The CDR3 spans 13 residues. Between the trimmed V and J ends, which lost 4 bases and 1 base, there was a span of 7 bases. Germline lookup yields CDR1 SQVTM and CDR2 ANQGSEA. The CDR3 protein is CSVVAGNTGELFF. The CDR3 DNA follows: TGCAGCGTTGTTGCAGGGAACACCGGGGAGCTGTTTTTT.

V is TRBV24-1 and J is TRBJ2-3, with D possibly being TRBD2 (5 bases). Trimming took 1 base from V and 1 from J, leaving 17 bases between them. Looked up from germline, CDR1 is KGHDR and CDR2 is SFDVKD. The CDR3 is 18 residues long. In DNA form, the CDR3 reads TGTGCCACCAGTGATTTCCGTCGAATTCTGGGAGGCACAGATACGCAGTATTTT. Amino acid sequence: CATSDFRRILGGTDTQYF.

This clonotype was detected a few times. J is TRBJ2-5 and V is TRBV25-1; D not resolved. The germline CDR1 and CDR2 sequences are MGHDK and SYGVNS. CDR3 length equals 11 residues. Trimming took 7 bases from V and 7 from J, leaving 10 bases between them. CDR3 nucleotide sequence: TGTGCCAGCACCCGAGACGGGACCCAGTACTTC. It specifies CASTRDGTQYF.

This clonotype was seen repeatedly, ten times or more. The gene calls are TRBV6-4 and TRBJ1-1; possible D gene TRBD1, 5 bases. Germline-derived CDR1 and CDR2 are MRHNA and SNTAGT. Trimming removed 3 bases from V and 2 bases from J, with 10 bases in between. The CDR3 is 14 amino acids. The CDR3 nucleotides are TGTGCCAGCAGTGAGAGCGACAGCAACACTGAAGCTTTCTTT. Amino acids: CASSESDSNTEAFF.

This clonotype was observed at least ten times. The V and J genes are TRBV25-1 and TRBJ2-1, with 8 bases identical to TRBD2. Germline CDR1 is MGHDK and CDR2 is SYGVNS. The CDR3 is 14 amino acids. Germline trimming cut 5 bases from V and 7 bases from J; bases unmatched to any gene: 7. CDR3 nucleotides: TGTGCCAGCAGTCATCCGGGAGGGGTGAATGAGCAGTTCTTC. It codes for CASSHPGGVNEQFF.

The CDR3 loop is CASSAMETQYF. The CDR3 bases are TGTGCCAGCTCCGCCATGGAGACCCAGTACTTC. This chain connects TRBV28 to TRBJ2-5; no definite D call. This CDR3 comprises 11 residues. Germline CDR1 reads MDHEN; CDR2 reads SYDVKM. V was trimmed by 8 bases and J by 5 bases, leaving 9 bases between them.

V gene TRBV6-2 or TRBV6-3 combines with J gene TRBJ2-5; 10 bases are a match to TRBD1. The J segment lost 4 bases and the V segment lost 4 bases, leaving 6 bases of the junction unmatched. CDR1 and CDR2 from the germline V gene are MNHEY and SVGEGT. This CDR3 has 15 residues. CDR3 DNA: TGTGCCAGCAGTTTAATCGGGACAGGGGCAGAGACCCAGTACTTC. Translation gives CASSLIGTGAETQYF.

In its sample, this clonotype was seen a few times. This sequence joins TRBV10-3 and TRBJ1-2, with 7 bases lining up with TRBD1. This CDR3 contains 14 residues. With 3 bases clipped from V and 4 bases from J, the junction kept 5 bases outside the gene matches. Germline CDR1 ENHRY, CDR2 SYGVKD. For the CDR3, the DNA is TGTGCCATCAGTGACCCGGGACAGATCTATGGCTACACCTTC. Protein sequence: CAISDPGQIYGYTF.

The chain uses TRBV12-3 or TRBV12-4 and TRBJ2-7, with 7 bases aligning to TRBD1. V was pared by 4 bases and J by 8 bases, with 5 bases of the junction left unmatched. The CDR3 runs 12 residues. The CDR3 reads CASSSGGPQQYF. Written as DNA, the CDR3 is TGTGCCAGCAGTTCAGGGGGTCCACAGCAGTACTTC.

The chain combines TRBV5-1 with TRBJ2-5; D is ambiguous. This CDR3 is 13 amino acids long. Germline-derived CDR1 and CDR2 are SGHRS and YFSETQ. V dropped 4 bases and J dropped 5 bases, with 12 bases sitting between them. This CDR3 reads CASSPLRWETQYF. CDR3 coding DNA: TGCGCCAGCAGCCCTCTAAGGTGGGAGACCCAGTACTTC.

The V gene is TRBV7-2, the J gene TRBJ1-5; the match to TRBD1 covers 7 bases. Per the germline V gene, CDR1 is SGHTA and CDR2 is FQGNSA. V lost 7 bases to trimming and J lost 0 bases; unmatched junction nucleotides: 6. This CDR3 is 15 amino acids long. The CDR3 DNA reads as TGTGCCAGCACCGAGACAGGGAATAGCAATCAGCCCCAGCATTTT. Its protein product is CASTETGNSNQPQHF.

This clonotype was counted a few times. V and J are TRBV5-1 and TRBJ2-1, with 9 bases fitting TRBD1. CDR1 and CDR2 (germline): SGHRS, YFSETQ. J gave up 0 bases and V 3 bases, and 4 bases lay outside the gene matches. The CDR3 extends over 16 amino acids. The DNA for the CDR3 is TGCGCCAGCAGCTACGGACAGGGGAGCTCCTACAATGAGCAGTTCTTC. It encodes CASSYGQGSSYNEQFF.

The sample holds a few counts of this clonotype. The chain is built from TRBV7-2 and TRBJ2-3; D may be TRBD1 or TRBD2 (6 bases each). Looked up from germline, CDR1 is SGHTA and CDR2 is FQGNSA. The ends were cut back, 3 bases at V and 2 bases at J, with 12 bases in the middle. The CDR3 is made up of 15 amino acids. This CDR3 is CASSFGGDNTDTQYF. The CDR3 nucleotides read TGTGCCAGCAGCTTCGGCGGGGACAACACAGATACGCAGTATTTT. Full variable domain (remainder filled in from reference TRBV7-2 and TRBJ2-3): GAGVSQSPSNKVTEKGKDVELRCDPISGHTALYWYRQSLGQGLEFLIYFQGNSAPDKSGLPSDRFSAERTGGSVSTLTIQRTQQEDSAVYLCASSFGGDNTDTQYFGPGTRLTVL.

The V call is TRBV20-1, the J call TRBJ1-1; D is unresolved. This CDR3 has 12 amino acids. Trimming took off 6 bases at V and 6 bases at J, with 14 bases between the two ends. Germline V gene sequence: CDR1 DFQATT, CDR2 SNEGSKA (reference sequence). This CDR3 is CSARQADPEAFF. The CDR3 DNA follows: TGCAGTGCCCGTCAGGCAGACCCTGAAGCTTTCTTT.

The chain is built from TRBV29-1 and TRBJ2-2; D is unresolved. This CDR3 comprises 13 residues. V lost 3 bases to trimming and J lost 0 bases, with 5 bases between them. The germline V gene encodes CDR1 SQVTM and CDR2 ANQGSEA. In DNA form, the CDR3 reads TGCAGCGTTGACCGGCCGAACACCGGGGAGCTGTTTTTT. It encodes CSVDRPNTGELFF.

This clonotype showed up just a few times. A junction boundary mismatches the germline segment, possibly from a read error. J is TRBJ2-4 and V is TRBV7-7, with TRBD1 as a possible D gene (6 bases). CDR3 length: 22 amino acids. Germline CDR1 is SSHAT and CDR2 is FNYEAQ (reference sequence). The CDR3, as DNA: TGTGCTAGCAGCTTTTATAGACTGGGGGCTAGGAACAAGATACTAGCCAAAAACATTCAGTACTTC. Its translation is CASSFYRLGARNKILAKNIQYF.

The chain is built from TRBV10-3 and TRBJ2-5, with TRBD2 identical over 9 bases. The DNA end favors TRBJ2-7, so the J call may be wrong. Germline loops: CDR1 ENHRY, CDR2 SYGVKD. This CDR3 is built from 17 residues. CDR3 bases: TGTGCCATCAGCGGGGCTAGCGGGATAATCGGACTAAACGAGCAGTACTTC. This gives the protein CAISGASGIIGLNEQYF.

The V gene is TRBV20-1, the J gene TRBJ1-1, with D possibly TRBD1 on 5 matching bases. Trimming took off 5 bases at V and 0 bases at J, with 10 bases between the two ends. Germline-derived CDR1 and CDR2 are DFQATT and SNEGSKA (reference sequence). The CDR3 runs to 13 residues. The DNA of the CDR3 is TGCAGTGCTGCGGGGGAGATGAACACTGAAGCTTTCTTT. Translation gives CSAAGEMNTEAFF.

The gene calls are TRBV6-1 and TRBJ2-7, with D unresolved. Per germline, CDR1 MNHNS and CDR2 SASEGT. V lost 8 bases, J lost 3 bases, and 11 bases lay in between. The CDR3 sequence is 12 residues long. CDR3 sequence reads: CASGPLDYEQYF. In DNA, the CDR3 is TGTGCCAGCGGGCCTCTTGACTACGAGCAGTACTTC.

The DNA for the CDR3 is TGCAGTGCTAGCTGCCCGGGGGGCTACGAGCAGTACTTC. Protein product: CSASCPGGYEQYF. This chain uses TRBV20-1 with TRBJ2-7; 7 bases line up with TRBD2. V gave up 3 bases and J gave up 3 bases; unmatched junction bases: 5. The germline V gene encodes CDR1 DFQATT and CDR2 SNEGSKA (reference sequence). This CDR3 has 13 residues.

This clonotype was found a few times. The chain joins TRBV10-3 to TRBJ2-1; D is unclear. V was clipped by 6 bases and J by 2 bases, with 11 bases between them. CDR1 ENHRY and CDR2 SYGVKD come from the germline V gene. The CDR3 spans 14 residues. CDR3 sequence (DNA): TGTGCCATCAGGGCGCAGGAGACCTACAATGAGCAGTTCTTC. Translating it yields CAIRAQETYNEQFF.

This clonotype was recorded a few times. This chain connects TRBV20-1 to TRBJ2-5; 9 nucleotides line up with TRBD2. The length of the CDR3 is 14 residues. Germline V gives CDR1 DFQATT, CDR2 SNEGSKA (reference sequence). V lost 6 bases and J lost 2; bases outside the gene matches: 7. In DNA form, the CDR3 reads TGCAGTGCAGAGAGCGGGGGGAAACAAGAGACCCAGTACTTC. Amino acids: CSAESGGKQETQYF.

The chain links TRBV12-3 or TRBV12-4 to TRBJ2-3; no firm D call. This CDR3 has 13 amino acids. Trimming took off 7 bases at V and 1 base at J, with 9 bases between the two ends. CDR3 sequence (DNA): TGTGCCAGCAATCTCGCGGGCACAGATACGCAGTATTTT. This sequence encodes CASNLAGTDTQYF.

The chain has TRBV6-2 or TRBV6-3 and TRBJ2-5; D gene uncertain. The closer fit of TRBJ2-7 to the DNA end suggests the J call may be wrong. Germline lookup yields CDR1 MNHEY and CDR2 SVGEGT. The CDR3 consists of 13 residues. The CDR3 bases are TGTGCCAGCAGCCCCGACAAATCTTACGAGCAGTACTTC. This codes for CASSPDKSYEQYF.

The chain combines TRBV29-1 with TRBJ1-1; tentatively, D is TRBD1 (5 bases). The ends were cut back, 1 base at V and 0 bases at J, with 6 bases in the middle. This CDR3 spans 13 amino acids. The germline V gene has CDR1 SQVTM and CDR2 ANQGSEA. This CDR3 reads CSVEAGVNTEAFF. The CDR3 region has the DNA TGCAGCGTTGAAGCGGGGGTGAACACTGAAGCTTTCTTT.

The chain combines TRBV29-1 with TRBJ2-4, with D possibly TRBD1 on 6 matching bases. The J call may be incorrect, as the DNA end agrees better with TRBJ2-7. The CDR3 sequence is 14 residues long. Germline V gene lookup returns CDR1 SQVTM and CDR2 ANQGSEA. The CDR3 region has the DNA TGCAGCGTTGATGGTGTTCAGGGGAACTACGAGCAGTACTTC. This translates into CSVDGVQGNYEQYF.

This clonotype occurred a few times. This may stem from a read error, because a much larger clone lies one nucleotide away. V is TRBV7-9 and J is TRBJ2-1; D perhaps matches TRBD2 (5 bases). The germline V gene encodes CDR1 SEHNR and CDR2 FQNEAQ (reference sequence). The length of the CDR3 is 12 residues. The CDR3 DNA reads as TGTTCCAGCAGCTTAACGGGGTGGGAGCAGTTCTTC. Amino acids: CSSSLTGWEQFF.

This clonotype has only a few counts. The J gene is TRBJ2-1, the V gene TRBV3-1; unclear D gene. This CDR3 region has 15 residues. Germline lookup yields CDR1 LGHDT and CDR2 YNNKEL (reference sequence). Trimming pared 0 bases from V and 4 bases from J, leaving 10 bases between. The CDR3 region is CASSQDSGSYNEQFF. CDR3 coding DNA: TGTGCCAGCAGCCAAGATTCCGGCAGTTACAATGAGCAGTTCTTC.

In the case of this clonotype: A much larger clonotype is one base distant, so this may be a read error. DNA for the CDR3: TGCAGTGCTCATGGAAGACAGGGGTTGAATGAGCAGTTCTTC. It codes for CSAHGRQGLNEQFF. The chain is built from TRBV20-1 and TRBJ2-1; the match to TRBD1 covers 8 bases. CDR1 is DFQATT and CDR2 is SNEGSKA in the germline V gene (reference sequence). V lost 5 bases and J lost 7; bases outside the gene matches: 10. The length of the CDR3 is 14 residues.

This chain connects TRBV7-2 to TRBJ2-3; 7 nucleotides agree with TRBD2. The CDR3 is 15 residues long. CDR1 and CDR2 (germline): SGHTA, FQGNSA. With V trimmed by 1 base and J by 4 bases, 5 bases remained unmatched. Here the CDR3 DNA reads TGTGCCAGCAGCTTAGTTGCGGGAGAGTCAGATACGCAGTATTTT. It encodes CASSLVAGESDTQYF.

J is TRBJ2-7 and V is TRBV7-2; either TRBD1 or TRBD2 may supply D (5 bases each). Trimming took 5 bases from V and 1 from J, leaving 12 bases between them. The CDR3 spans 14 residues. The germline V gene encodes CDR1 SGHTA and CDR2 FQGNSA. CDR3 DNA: TGTGCCAGCAGCCGACCGGGACGATCCTACGAGCAGTACTTC. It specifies CASSRPGRSYEQYF.